Here is one T cell receptor beta chain with its context. Its antigen remains unidentified. Time point specified: week 47, end of study. Every vaccination contained 300 ug of the mutant IDH1 20-mer peptide and was paired with topical imiquimod. New astrocytomas of WHO grade 3 or 4 that were IDH1-mutant and ATRX-lost were found in the donors. Sequencing used immunoSEQ multiplex PCR; TCRdb keeps in-frame clones, though not all of them. Here the sample spans 25,000 to 40,000 clones, approximately 90% being singletons. The sample originates from a study of a mutant IDH1 vaccine in newly diagnosed glioma. Germline V gene lookup returns CDR1 MGHRA and CDR2 YSYEKL. CDR3 length: 17 residues. V trimming: 1 base; J trimming: 5 bases; junction bases outside the gene matches: 9.

This receptor was identified in a man aged 40-50 years with glioma. V gene TRBV4-1 combines with J gene TRBJ2-5, with TRBD2 matching over 11 bases. The sequences come from PBMCs, collected from a glioma patient whose treatment included an IDH1 peptide vaccine. The CDR3 region has the DNA TGCGCCAGCAGCCAAGGGGCTAGCGGGGGGAGGAAGGAGACCCAGTACTTC. Residues: CASSQGASGGRKETQYF.